The next 8 T cell receptor beta chains were all read from a single sample in a study of somatic mutations in cytotoxic T cells in rheumatoid arthritis. TCRdb's copy holds only in-frame clones and misses some; the assay was immunoSEQ multiplex PCR. The data show 3,000 to 4,500 clones, approximately 80% seen once. The sequencing sample was made of CD8+ T cells sorted from blood. These receptors came from a man aged 40-50 years with rheumatoid arthritis.

The J gene is TRBJ2-7, the V gene TRBV30, with D tentatively TRBD2 (6 bases). The germline V and J ends were trimmed by 3 bases and 7 bases, with 10 bases remaining between them. This CDR3 contains 11 residues. Per the germline V gene, CDR1 is GTSNPN and CDR2 is SVGIG (reference sequence). The CDR3, as DNA: TGTGCCTGGAGATCGGGGAGGGAGCAGTACTTC. Encoded protein: CAWRSGREQYF.

The chain uses TRBV2 and TRBJ1-5; TRBD1 is a possible D gene (6 bases). V was cut by 8 bases and J by 7 bases, with 21 bases left in between. Germline CDR1 SNHLY, CDR2 FYNNEI. The CDR3 has 15 amino acids. The CDR3 DNA is TGTGCCAGCGGAGACCGGGACACCCAAAGACAGCCCCAGCATTTT. Translating it yields CASGDRDTQRQPQHF.

The rearrangement joins TRBV4-3 to TRBJ1-6, with a possible D match to TRBD1 (6 bases). Trimming pared 0 bases from V and 4 bases from J, leaving 10 bases between. The CDR3 spans 16 residues. Germline assignment: CDR1 LGHNA and CDR2 YSLEER. The CDR3 bases are TGCGCCAGCAGCCAAGATCGAGGACAGTATAATTCACCCCTCCACTTT. Its protein product is CASSQDRGQYNSPLHF.

This clone has more than one count but fewer than ten. The chain has TRBV6-4 and TRBJ2-6, with 8 bases that match TRBD1. V lost 3 bases to trimming and J lost 4 bases; unmatched junction nucleotides: 5. The CDR3 runs 16 residues. The germline CDR1 and CDR2 sequences are MRHNA and SNTAGT. The CDR3 reads CASSESGGDGANVLTF. CDR3 sequence (DNA): TGTGCCAGCAGTGAATCAGGGGGCGACGGGGCCAACGTCCTGACTTTC.

The chain joins TRBV7-9 to TRBJ1-5; D ambiguous. V was shortened by 1 base and J by 3 bases, with 4 bases between the two germline ends. CDR3 length equals 13 residues. Germline V gene sequence: CDR1 SEHNR, CDR2 FQNEAQ (reference sequence). CDR3 in DNA: TGTGCCAGCAGCTTAGGGCTCAATCAGCCCCAGCATTTT. This sequence encodes CASSLGLNQPQHF.

This clone has only a few counts. This rearrangement joins TRBV6-5 to TRBJ1-1; D uncertain. The CDR3 is 14 residues long. Germline CDR1 reads MNHEY; CDR2 reads SVGAGI. V was pared by 3 bases and J by 5 bases, with 13 bases between. This CDR3 is CASSYFRGGTEAFF. The CDR3 coding sequence is TGTGCCAGCAGTTATTTCCGGGGTGGGACTGAAGCTTTCTTT.

Relative to its sample, this clone is large. The V call is TRBV19, the J call TRBJ2-6, with TRBD2 as a possible D gene (6 bases). Germline-derived CDR1 and CDR2 are LNHDA and SQIVND (reference sequence). V lost 5 bases and J 0 bases, leaving 11 bases between the germline ends. The CDR3 has 16 amino acids. CDR3 region: CASSEEGTSGANVLTF. The CDR3 coding sequence is TGTGCCAGTAGTGAGGAGGGAACCTCTGGGGCCAACGTCCTGACTTTC.

The J gene is TRBJ2-1, the V gene TRBV27; D gene ambiguous. The CDR3 is made up of 11 amino acids. Germline V lookup: CDR1 MNHEY, CDR2 SMNVEV (reference sequence). Trimming removed 3 bases at V and 8 bases at J, with 5 bases between. Here the CDR3 reads CASSFLDEQFF. The CDR3 nucleotides are TGTGCCAGCAGTTTCCTTGATGAGCAGTTCTTC.